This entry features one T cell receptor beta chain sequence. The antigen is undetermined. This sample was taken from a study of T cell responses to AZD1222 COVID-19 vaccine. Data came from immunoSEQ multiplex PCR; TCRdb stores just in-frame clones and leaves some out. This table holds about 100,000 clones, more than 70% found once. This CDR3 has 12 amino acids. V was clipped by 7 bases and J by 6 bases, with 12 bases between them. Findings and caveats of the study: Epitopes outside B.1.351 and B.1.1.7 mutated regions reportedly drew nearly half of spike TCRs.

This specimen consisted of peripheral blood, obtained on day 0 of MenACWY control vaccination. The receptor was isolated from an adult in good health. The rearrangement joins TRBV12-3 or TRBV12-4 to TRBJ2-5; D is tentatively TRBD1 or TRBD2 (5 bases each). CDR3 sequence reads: CASTGQRQTQYF. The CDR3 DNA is TGTGCCAGCACGGGGCAGAGGCAGACCCAGTACTTC.